Listed below are T cell receptor beta chains from one sample, sequenced in a study of blood T cell repertoires in COVID-19. The data were produced by immunoSEQ multiplex PCR, yet TCRdb's version contains in-frame clones alone and is incomplete. The data show about 400,000 clones, roughly 90% seen once. Sequenced input: peripheral blood. The receptors originated from a middle-aged man with acute or convalescent COVID-19. CDR3s include the opening cysteine and the closing phenylalanine or tryptophan. D genes are given only for firm matches. The size of a clone is reported for some rows only, either as once, few or many, or as a class for expanded clones.

V,J,D,size,CDR3,DNA
TRBV7-6,TRBJ2-2,NA,NA,CASRTPPNTGELFF,TGTGCCAGCAGGACACCACCAAACACCGGGGAGCTGTTTTTT
TRBV2,TRBJ1-5,NA,NA,CASSGQGINQPQHF,TGTGCCAGCAGTGGTCAGGGCATCAATCAGCCCCAGCATTTT
TRBV7-2,TRBJ2-2,TRBD2,NA,CASKGTSGGNTGELFF,TGTGCCAGCAAGGGGACTAGCGGAGGGAACACCGGGGAGCTGTTTTTT
TRBV9,TRBJ2-7,NA,NA,CASSPQTVSLYEQYF,TGTGCCAGCAGCCCCCAAACCGTAAGCCTCTACGAGCAGTACTTC
TRBV21-1,TRBJ2-7,NA,NA,CASSRRTDTYEQYF,TGTGCCAGCAGCAGAAGGACGGACACCTACGAGCAGTACTTC
TRBV20-1,TRBJ2-5,NA,NA,CSASTGETQYF,TGCAGTGCTAGCACAGGGGAGACCCAGTACTTC
TRBV13,TRBJ2-6,NA,NA,CASSFQGSGANVLTF,TGTGCCAGCAGCTTTCAGGGCTCTGGGGCCAACGTCCTGACTTTC
TRBV9,TRBJ1-2,NA,NA,CASSRGLYGYTF,TGTGCCAGCAGCAGGGGTCTCTATGGCTACACCTTC
TRBV5-1,TRBJ1-2,NA,NA,CASGPWGETYGYTF,TGCGCCAGCGGCCCGTGGGGAGAGACCTATGGCTACACCTTC
TRBV27,TRBJ1-1,NA,NA,CASSLMESTEAFF,TGTGCCAGCAGTTTAATGGAGAGCACTGAAGCTTTCTTT
TRBV28,TRBJ2-7,TRBD1,NA,CASSLYTLRTGQYF,TGTGCCAGCAGTTTATATACCCTGCGGACAGGTCAATACTTC
TRBV2,TRBJ1-2,TRBD1,NA,CASIGVRGQGGYTF,TGTGCCAGCATCGGGGTCAGGGGGCAAGGCGGCTACACCTTC
TRBV1,TRBJ1-5,NA,NA,CTSGTGSNQPQHF,TGCACCAGCGGTACAGGTTCGAATCAGCCCCAGCATTTT
TRBV11-2,TRBJ1-4,NA,NA,CASNSLSTGDEKLFF,TGTGCCAGCAACAGCCTCAGCACAGGAGATGAAAAACTGTTTTTT
TRBV7-2,TRBJ1-3,NA,NA,CASSPVLSGNTIYF,TGTGCCAGCAGCCCGGTCCTGAGCGGAAACACCATATATTTT
TRBV7-6,TRBJ2-7,NA,once,CASSLYAGASYEQYF,TGTGCCAGCAGCTTATACGCCGGAGCCTCCTACGAGCAGTACTTC
TRBV11-2,TRBJ2-7,NA,NA,CASSLAGSSSYEQYF,TGTGCCAGCAGCTTAGCAGGGTCGTCCTCCTACGAGCAGTACTTC
TRBV6-2/TRBV6-3,TRBJ2-7,NA,NA,CASSLQDYEQYF,TGTGCCAGCAGTCTACAGGATTACGAGCAGTACTTC
TRBV27,TRBJ2-4,NA,NA,CASGPFFAKNIQYF,TGTGCCAGCGGCCCCTTTTTTGCCAAAAACATTCAGTACTTC
TRBV5-5,TRBJ1-4,TRBD1,NA,CASSSRDSEATNEKLFF,TGTGCCAGCAGCTCAAGGGACAGCGAAGCAACTAATGAAAAACTGTTTTTT
TRBV20-1,TRBJ2-3,TRBD2,once,CSASLAGVLTGVYRTDTQYF,TGCAGTGCTAGTCTAGCGGGGGTCCTCACAGGAGTCTACCGCACAGATACGCAGTATTTT
TRBV15,TRBJ2-5,NA,NA,CATSNSQGFEETQYF,TGTGCCACCAGCAACTCGCAGGGTTTTGAGGAGACCCAGTACTTC
TRBV19,TRBJ2-2,TRBD2,NA,CASTVAGATGELFF,TGTGCCAGTACCGTAGCGGGGGCTACCGGGGAGCTGTTTTTT
TRBV18,TRBJ2-1,TRBD1,NA,CASSLGQGVYNEQFF,TGTGCCAGCTCACTGGGACAGGGCGTCTACAATGAGCAGTTCTTC
TRBV30,TRBJ2-1,NA,NA,CAWNSGSYNEQFF,TGTGCCTGGAACAGTGGATCCTACAATGAGCAGTTCTTC
TRBV2,TRBJ1-5,TRBD1,NA,CASSRDRVSNQPQHF,TGTGCCAGCAGTCGAGACAGGGTCAGCAATCAGCCCCAGCATTTT
TRBV27,TRBJ2-7,TRBD1,NA,CASSSPGQGAWEQYF,TGTGCCAGCAGTTCACCGGGACAGGGGGCGTGGGAGCAGTACTTC
TRBV5-1,TRBJ2-7,NA,NA,CASSPGSYEQYF,TGCGCCAGCAGCCCCGGGTCCTACGAGCAGTACTTC
TRBV6-2/TRBV6-3,TRBJ2-1,TRBD2,NA,CASSYSIELAGYNEQFF,TGTGCCAGCAGTTACTCGATCGAACTAGCGGGGTACAATGAGCAGTTCTTC
TRBV25-1,TRBJ1-3,NA,NA,CASTRYSGNTIYF,TGTGCCAGCACCCGGTACTCTGGAAACACCATATATTTT
TRBV5-5,TRBJ2-7,NA,NA,CASSPTGYEQYF,TGTGCCAGCAGCCCTACAGGGTACGAGCAGTACTTC
TRBV6-2/TRBV6-3,TRBJ2-7,NA,NA,CASSPPTANSYEQYF,TGTGCCAGCAGCCCACCGACAGCAAACTCCTACGAGCAGTACTTC
TRBV12-3/TRBV12-4,TRBJ2-1,NA,few,CASSGAGDQFF,TGTGCCAGCAGTGGCGCAGGGGATCAGTTCTTC
TRBV7-3,TRBJ1-2,NA,once,CASSSTGSADYGYTF,TGTGCCAGCAGCTCGACCGGGAGCGCGGACTATGGCTACACCTTC
TRBV7-9,TRBJ1-3,NA,NA,CASSSVVGNTIYF,TGTGCCAGCAGCTCAGTGGTGGGAAACACCATATATTTT
TRBV27,TRBJ2-2,TRBD2,NA,CASSLYSRGDLNTGELFF,TGTGCCAGCAGTTTATATAGTCGGGGGGATCTCAACACCGGGGAGCTGTTTTTT
TRBV5-6,TRBJ1-1,TRBD1,NA,CASSSGTGGAITEAFF,TGTGCCAGCAGCTCCGGGACAGGGGGAGCGATCACTGAAGCTTTCTTT
TRBV7-6,TRBJ1-1,NA,NA,CASSLQGPANTEAFF,TGTGCCAGCAGCCTCCAGGGGCCTGCGAACACTGAAGCTTTCTTT
TRBV30,TRBJ1-6,NA,NA,CAWATVKDYLAYNSPLHF,TGTGCCTGGGCGACAGTAAAGGACTATCTCGCCTATAATTCACCCCTCCACTTT
TRBV5-4,TRBJ1-2,NA,NA,CASRDQEGRQYGYTF,TGTGCCAGCAGAGACCAGGAAGGGAGGCAGTATGGCTACACCTTC
TRBV11-2,TRBJ1-2,NA,NA,CASPPAQGPYGYTF,TGTGCCAGTCCCCCGGCGCAGGGCCCCTATGGCTACACCTTC
TRBV5-4,TRBJ2-1,NA,few,CASSPRDTADNEQFF,TGTGCCAGCAGCCCTCGGGACACTGCGGACAATGAGCAGTTCTTC